Shown below are 7 T cell receptor beta chains from a single sample sequenced in a study of spatial heterogeneity in lung cancer. TCRdb called the 5' RACE reads again in MiXCR, with one record for every CDR3 protein. The sample carries about 48,000 distinct CDR3 sequences, 5.3% recorded once. Time point defined: sample taken at primary tumor resection. Tumor, nontumor lung or frozen PBMC supplied whole RNA that was sequenced unsorted. This sample comprised PBMCs, obtained at surgery. The receptors were sampled from a male donor with early-stage non-small cell lung cancer.

This clonotype was found many times. This sequence joins TRBV25-1 and TRBJ2-5; 8 bases agree with TRBD2. The CDR3 totals 17 residues. The germline CDR1 and CDR2 sequences are MGHDK and SYGVNS. V lost 3 bases and J lost 5; bases outside the gene matches: 14. CDR3 sequence: CASSDSEGSGSRETQYF. In DNA, the CDR3 is TGTGCCAGCAGTGATTCGGAGGGAAGCGGGAGTCGGGAGACCCAGTACTTC.

This clonotype has ten or more counts. The gene calls are TRBV5-1 and TRBJ2-2; TRBD2 matches 7 bases. The CDR3 runs 15 residues. Trimming removed 4 bases from V and 1 base from J; junction bases left unmatched: 4. The germline CDR1 and CDR2 sequences are SGHRS and YFSETQ. This chain's CDR3 is CASSVPSGNTGELFF. The CDR3 DNA is TGCGCCAGCAGCGTACCTAGCGGGAACACCGGGGAGCTGTTTTTT.

This clonotype was detected ten times or more. The chain joins TRBV6-5 to TRBJ2-7; 8 nucleotides agree with TRBD2. There are 14 residues in the CDR3. V trimming: 2 bases; J trimming: 6 bases; junction bases outside the gene matches: 6. CDR1 and CDR2 from the germline V gene are MNHEY and SVGAGI. This chain's CDR3 is CASSYASGSTEQYF. CDR3 DNA: TGTGCCAGCAGTTACGCTAGCGGGTCGACCGAGCAGTACTTC.

This clonotype occurred many times. The chain has TRBV14 and TRBJ2-1; the match to TRBD2 covers 8 bases. There are 15 residues in the CDR3. Germline CDR1 reads SGHDN; CDR2 reads FVKESK. V trimming: 3 bases; J trimming: 5 bases; junction bases outside the gene matches: 6. The CDR3 bases are TGTGCCAGCAGCCAGCTAGCGGGTACTGACAATGAGCAGTTCTTC. It specifies CASSQLAGTDNEQFF.

This clonotype appeared many times. This chain uses TRBV4-1 with TRBJ2-7; 7 positions match TRBD1. There are 14 residues in the CDR3. Germline CDR1 and CDR2: MGHRA and YSYEKL. V trimming: 3 bases; J trimming: 2 bases; junction bases outside the gene matches: 4. CDR3 nucleotide sequence: TGCGCCAGCAGCCAGACAGGGTCCCCCTACGAGCAGTACTTC. Its protein is CASSQTGSPYEQYF.

This clonotype was counted ten times or more. V usage is TRBV21-1 and J usage is TRBJ2-7. TRBV21-1 is a pseudogene. The CDR3 runs to 10 residues. CDR3 residues: CASSTTEQYF. In nucleotides, the CDR3 is TGTGCCAGCAGCACCACAGAGCAGTACTTC.

This clonotype was counted ten times or more. This rearrangement joins TRBV5-1 to TRBJ2-2, with TRBD2 matching 9 bases. CDR3 length: 15 residues. Trimming at V came to 6 bases and at J to 6 bases, leaving 9 bases not matched to a gene. Germline values: CDR1 SGHRS, CDR2 YFSETQ. This CDR3 reads CASKTGGRAAGELFF. Written as DNA, the CDR3 is TGCGCCAGCAAAACCGGCGGGAGGGCCGCCGGGGAGCTGTTTTTT.